This T cell receptor (beta chain) was observed in a study of high-grade serous ovarian cancer treatment subgroups. Whole-study context: Each sample yielded on average roughly 7,400 unique TCR beta rearrangements from 12,000 to 15,000 reads.

Concerning this clone itself: As yet, its antigen is unknown.

Tumor samples were taken before definitive surgery or chemotherapy. Using immunoSEQ multiplex PCR, the repertoire was profiled, and TCRdb retains in-frame clones only, with some absent. The top ten clones hold about 2% of a sample with around 27,000 clones, around four fifths of them seen once. The study's findings and limits: Spatial context was lost because tumors were sequenced in bulk. Clonal relatedness tracked neoantigen level, and by trend copy number and mutation load.

Trimming shortened V by 0 bases and J by 5 bases, and 13 bases separated the two germline ends. The CDR3 is made up of 15 amino acids. CDR1 is KGHSH, CDR2 LQKENI, per germline. Sequenced material: tumor tissue. The receptor's source is a human donor with high-grade serous ovarian cancer. The chain employs TRBV18 and TRBJ2-5; D might be TRBD2 (5 bases). This CDR3 is CASSPPEAGGETQYF. CDR3 bases: TGTGCCAGCTCACCACCGGAAGCAGGCGGGGAGACCCAGTACTTC.